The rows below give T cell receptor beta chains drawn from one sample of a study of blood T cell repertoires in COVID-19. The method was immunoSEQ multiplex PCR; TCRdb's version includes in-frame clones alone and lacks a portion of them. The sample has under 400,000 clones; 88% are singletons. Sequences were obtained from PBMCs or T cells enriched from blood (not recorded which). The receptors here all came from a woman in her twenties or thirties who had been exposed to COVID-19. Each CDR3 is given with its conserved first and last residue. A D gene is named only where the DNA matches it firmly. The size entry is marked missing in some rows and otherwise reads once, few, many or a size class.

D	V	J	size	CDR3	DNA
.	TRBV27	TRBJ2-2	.	CASSLSQGRMNTGELFF	TGTGCCAGCAGTTTATCGCAGGGTAGGATGAACACCGGGGAGCTGTTTTTT
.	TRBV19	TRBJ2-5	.	CASIGKPRNETQYF	TGTGCCAGTATCGGCAAGCCGCGGAACGAGACCCAGTACTTC
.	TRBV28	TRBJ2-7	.	CASNIRGEQYF	TGTGCCAGCAACATCCGCGGCGAGCAGTACTTC
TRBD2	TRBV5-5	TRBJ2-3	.	CASSWRASGADTQYF	TGTGCCAGCAGCTGGAGGGCTAGCGGGGCAGATACGCAGTATTTT
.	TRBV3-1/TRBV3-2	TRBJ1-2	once	CASSYRDIDYGYTF	TGTGCCAGCAGCTACAGGGATATCGACTATGGCTACACCTTC
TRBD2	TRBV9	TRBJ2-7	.	CASSEAASGPSNSYEQYF	TGTGCCAGCAGCGAGGCTGCTAGCGGGCCCTCTAACTCCTACGAGCAGTACTTC
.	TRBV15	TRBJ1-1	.	CATSRDLVGNRMKAFF	TGTGCCACCAGCAGAGATCTGGTGGGAAACAGGATGAAAGCTTTCTTT
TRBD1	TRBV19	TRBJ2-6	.	CASSSWTGAGANVLTF	TGTGCCAGTAGTTCCTGGACAGGGGCTGGGGCCAACGTCCTGACTTTC
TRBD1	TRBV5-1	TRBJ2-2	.	CASSLGPGQGNTGELFF	TGCGCCAGCAGCTTGGGGCCAGGACAGGGGAACACCGGGGAGCTGTTTTTT
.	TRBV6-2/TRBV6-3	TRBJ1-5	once	CASSLGAGGMVQPQHF	TGTGCCAGCAGTCTGGGTGCGGGGGGTATGGTTCAGCCCCAGCATTTT
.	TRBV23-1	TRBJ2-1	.	CASSQYRQDNEQFF	TGCGCCAGCAGTCAATACAGACAAGACAATGAGCAGTTCTTC
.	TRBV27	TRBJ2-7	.	CASSLGGTVAYEQYF	TGTGCCAGCAGTTTAGGCGGGACGGTGGCCTACGAGCAGTACTTC
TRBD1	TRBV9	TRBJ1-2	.	CASSVDGTGGSDYGYTF	TGTGCCAGCAGCGTAGACGGGACAGGGGGTTCGGACTATGGCTACACCTTC
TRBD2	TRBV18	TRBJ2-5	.	CASSPGRRAQETQYF	TGTGCCAGCTCACCCGGGAGGCGGGCTCAAGAGACCCAGTACTTC